Listed here are 20 T cell receptor beta chains from one sample, sequenced in a study of cytomegalovirus exposure and HLA in healthy donors. This table comes from immunoSEQ multiplex PCR, and its TCRdb copy is limited to in-frame clones, with some not included. The data show 250,000 to 300,000 clones, with around 90% seen just once and roughly 0.4% held by the top ten. Sequenced: PBMCs. These receptors were collected from a woman between 18 and 30 years old in good health and CMV-seronegative.

CDR3 protein: CASSFLAGGAGNSPLHF. CDR3 coding DNA: TGTGCCAGCAGTTTCCTCGCAGGGGGCGCGGGGAATTCACCCCTCCACTTT. The chain combines TRBV28 with TRBJ1-6; 8 bases match TRBD1. The V and J ends lost 3 bases and 7 bases, in that order; junction bases with no gene match: 11. CDR1 and CDR2 from the germline V gene are MDHEN and SYDVKM. The length of the CDR3 is 17 residues.

The V gene is TRBV19, the J gene TRBJ2-4; no definite D call. The length of the CDR3 is 13 residues. V shed 3 bases and J shed 6 bases, with 9 bases lying between them. Germline V CDR1 and CDR2: LNHDA, SQIVND (reference sequence). Here the CDR3 reads CASSILTTNIQYF. CDR3 bases: TGTGCCAGTAGTATTTTGACAACAAACATTCAGTACTTC.

This sequence joins TRBV5-1 and TRBJ2-3; 13 positions match TRBD2. Germline V gene lookup returns CDR1 SGHRS and CDR2 YFSETQ. V dropped 0 bases and J dropped 0; count of bases not matched to a gene: 10. CDR3 length: 20 residues. The CDR3 spells CASSLAPGLAGVSSTDTQYF. The CDR3 DNA follows: TGCGCCAGCAGCTTGGCACCAGGACTAGCGGGGGTCTCTAGCACAGATACGCAGTATTTT.

The gene calls are TRBV28 and TRBJ2-1; a possible D gene is TRBD2 (7 bases). The CDR3 contains 14 residues. In germline, CDR1 is MDHEN, CDR2 SYDVKM. Deletions cut 7 bases from V and 7 bases from J, with 17 bases between. The DNA of the CDR3 is TGTGCCAGCATCAGTGGGGGGGCCCGAAATGAGCAGTTCTTC. Protein: CASISGGARNEQFF.

This clone was picked up a small number of times. V usage is TRBV2 and J usage is TRBJ2-7; the D gene is possibly TRBD1 (5 bases). This CDR3 spans 12 amino acids. Germline CDR1 and CDR2: SNHLY and FYNNEI. Trimming took 5 bases from V and 5 from J, leaving 10 bases between them. CDR3 bases: TGTGCCAGCAGTATAGGGGCGAACGAGCAGTACTTC. Its translation: CASSIGANEQYF. Drawing the rest from reference TRBV2 and TRBJ2-7, the complete variable domain is EPEVTQTPSHQVTQMGQEVILRCVPISNHLYFYWYRQILGQKVEFLVSFYNNEISEKSEIFDDQFSVERPDGSNFTLKIRSTKLEDSAMYFCASSIGANEQYFGPGTRLTVT.

This rearrangement joins TRBV9 to TRBJ2-2; 10 bases fit TRBD2. Trimming cost V 0 bases and J 4 bases; bases outside gene matches: 6. CDR3 size: 17 residues. Germline CDR1 is SGDLS and CDR2 is YYNGEE. CDR3 sequence: CASSVGVAGGLTGELFF. The CDR3 nucleotides read TGTGCCAGCAGCGTAGGGGTAGCGGGGGGTCTCACCGGGGAGCTGTTTTTT.

The gene calls are TRBV30 and TRBJ2-4, with a possible D match to TRBD2 (5 bases). This CDR3 contains 14 residues. The germline CDR1 and CDR2 sequences are GTSNPN and SVGIG (reference sequence). Trimming cost V 0 bases and J 0 bases, with 6 bases left between them. The CDR3 reads CAWSVGLAKNIQYF. As DNA, the CDR3 is TGTGCCTGGAGTGTAGGACTAGCCAAAAACATTCAGTACTTC.

CDR3 in amino acids: CASTQTGQGSEQYV. The CDR3 coding sequence is TGTGCCAGCACCCAAACCGGACAGGGAAGCGAGCAGTACGTC. The chain combines TRBV6-1 with TRBJ2-7, with TRBD1 identical over 8 bases. This CDR3 is built from 14 residues. Germline CDR1 and CDR2: MNHNS and SASEGT. With 7 bases clipped from V and 6 bases from J, the junction kept 11 bases outside the gene matches.

The CDR3: CASSRSSLNNSPLHF. In nucleotides, the CDR3 is TGTGCCAGCAGTAGGAGCAGTTTAAATAATTCACCCCTCCACTTT. The V call is TRBV7-3, the J call TRBJ1-6; D not certain. In germline, CDR1 is SGHTA, CDR2 FQGTGA. The germline V and J ends were trimmed by 6 bases and 5 bases, with 14 bases remaining between them. The CDR3 spans 15 residues.

This chain joins TRBV5-6 and TRBJ1-6; TRBD1 is a possible D gene (5 bases). Per germline, CDR1 SGHDT and CDR2 YYEEEE. Trimming removed 3 bases at V and 9 bases at J, with 16 bases between. The CDR3 spans 15 residues. Here the CDR3 DNA reads TGTGCCAGCAGCTCCCGAGGACATTTACGTTCACCCCTCCACTTT. This codes for CASSSRGHLRSPLHF.

The chain couples TRBV7-6 to TRBJ1-1; tentative D call: TRBD1 (5 bases). The CDR3 runs to 14 residues. The germline V and J ends were trimmed by 7 bases and 4 bases, with 16 bases remaining between them. Germline V gene data show CDR1 as SGHVS and CDR2 as FNYEAQ. This CDR3 reads CASNGGVEGTEAFF. The CDR3 nucleotides read TGTGCCAGCAACGGGGGTGTAGAGGGCACTGAAGCTTTCTTT.

This chain links TRBV6-5 with TRBJ2-6; D is ambiguous. Trimming left V 2 bases short and J 1 base short, with 6 bases between. Germline V gene data show CDR1 as MNHEY and CDR2 as SVGAGI. The CDR3 length is 15 residues. As DNA, the CDR3 is TGTGCCAGCAGTTACCAGGCTTCTGGGGCCAACGTCCTGACTTTC. Amino acids: CASSYQASGANVLTF.

The chain has TRBV7-9 and TRBJ1-2, with TRBD1 as a possible D gene (6 bases). V shed 2 bases and J shed 1 base, with 8 bases lying between them. There are 14 residues in the CDR3. Germline V gene data show CDR1 as SEHNR and CDR2 as FQNEAQ (reference sequence). CDR3: CASSLTGNNYGYTF. The CDR3 DNA follows: TGTGCCAGCAGCTTAACAGGGAATAACTATGGCTACACCTTC.

V usage is TRBV6-1 and J usage is TRBJ1-4; 7 positions match TRBD1. Germline V gives CDR1 MNHNS, CDR2 SASEGT. The CDR3 length is 15 residues. V lost 6 bases and J lost 3; bases outside the gene matches: 7. The CDR3 region is CASRAPGQSNEKLFF. The DNA for the CDR3 is TGTGCCAGCAGGGCTCCGGGACAGTCTAATGAAAAACTGTTTTTT.

V usage is TRBV28 and J usage is TRBJ2-1; 9 nucleotides match TRBD2. V trimming: 6 bases; J trimming: 7 bases; junction bases outside the gene matches: 10. CDR1 is MDHEN, CDR2 SYDVKM, per germline. This CDR3 has 15 residues. CDR3 DNA sequence: TGTGCCAGCAGCGTGGTGGCGGGGGGGAGGAATGAGCAGTTCTTC. It encodes CASSVVAGGRNEQFF.

The J gene is TRBJ1-1, the V gene TRBV6-5; 7 bases are shared with TRBD1. The CDR3 is made up of 15 amino acids. From germline, CDR1 is MNHEY and CDR2 SVGAGI. The ends lost 0 bases at V and 1 base at J; junction bases unmatched: 2. CDR3 protein: CASSYSGTANTEAFF. In nucleotides, the CDR3 is TGTGCCAGCAGTTACTCAGGGACAGCGAACACTGAAGCTTTCTTT.

This chain joins TRBV12-5 and TRBJ1-2; 7 bases align to TRBD1. V trimming: 7 bases; J trimming: 3 bases; junction bases outside the gene matches: 5. The CDR3 is 13 amino acids. Per the germline V gene, CDR1 is LGHNT and CDR2 is FRNRAP. CDR3 bases: TGTGCTAGTGCACTCGGGACAGACTATGGCTACACCTTC. Protein: CASALGTDYGYTF.

The chain recombines TRBV19 with TRBJ2-1; 7 nucleotides align to TRBD2. The CDR3 runs to 14 residues. V was clipped by 10 bases and J by 0 bases; unmatched bases: 6. CDR1 is LNHDA and CDR2 is SQIVND in the germline V gene (reference sequence). CDR3 protein: CATRAGSSYNEQFF. Written as DNA, the CDR3 is TGTGCCACTCGAGCGGGGAGCTCCTACAATGAGCAGTTCTTC.

CDR3 bases: TGTGCCAGCAGTTCTTCAGGGAACACTGAAGCTTTCTTT. It specifies CASSSSGNTEAFF. The chain carries TRBV5-8 and TRBJ1-1; no reliable D call. With 5 bases removed from V and 1 base from J, the gap between germline ends came to 9 bases. In germline, CDR1 is SGHTS, CDR2 YDEGEE. The CDR3 runs to 13 residues.

The count of this clone is one. V usage is TRBV19 and J usage is TRBJ1-4; TRBD1 agrees at 9 bases. The CDR3 sequence is 15 residues long. Looked up from germline, CDR1 is LNHDA and CDR2 is SQIVND (reference sequence). With 5 bases clipped from V and 8 bases from J, the junction kept 9 bases outside the gene matches. The CDR3 bases are TGTGCCAGTAGTGTGCAGGGACAGGGTTGGGAAAAACTGTTTTTT. Its translation: CASSVQGQGWEKLFF.